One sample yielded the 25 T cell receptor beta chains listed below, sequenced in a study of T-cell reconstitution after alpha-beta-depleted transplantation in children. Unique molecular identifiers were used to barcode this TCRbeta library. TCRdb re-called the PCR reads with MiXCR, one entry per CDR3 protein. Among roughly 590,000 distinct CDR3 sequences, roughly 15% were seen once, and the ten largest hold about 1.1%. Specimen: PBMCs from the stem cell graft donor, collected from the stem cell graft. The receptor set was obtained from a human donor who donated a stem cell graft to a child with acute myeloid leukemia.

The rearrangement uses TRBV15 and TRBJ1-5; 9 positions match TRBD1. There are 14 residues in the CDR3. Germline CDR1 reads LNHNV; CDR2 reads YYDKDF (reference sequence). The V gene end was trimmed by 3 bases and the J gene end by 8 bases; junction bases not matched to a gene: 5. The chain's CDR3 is CATSRDRGREPQHF. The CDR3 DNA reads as TGTGCCACCAGCAGGGACAGGGGAAGGGAGCCCCAGCATTTT.

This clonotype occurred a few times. The CDR3 coding sequence is TGCAGCGTGCGAAGCGGGGCCCAATACGAGCAGTACTTC. This encodes CSVRSGAQYEQYF. The chain employs TRBV29-1 and TRBJ2-7; TRBD2 agrees at 7 bases. CDR3 length equals 13 residues. The junction had 9 bases not matched to a gene; V was cut back by 6 bases and J by 4 bases. The germline V gene encodes CDR1 SQVTM and CDR2 ANQGSEA.

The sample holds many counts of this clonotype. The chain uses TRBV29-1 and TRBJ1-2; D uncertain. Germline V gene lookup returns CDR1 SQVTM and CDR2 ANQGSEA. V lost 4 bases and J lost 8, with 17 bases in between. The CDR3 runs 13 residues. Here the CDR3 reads CSVGHRPDTGYTF. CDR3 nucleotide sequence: TGCAGCGTTGGACACCGGCCCGATACGGGCTACACCTTC.

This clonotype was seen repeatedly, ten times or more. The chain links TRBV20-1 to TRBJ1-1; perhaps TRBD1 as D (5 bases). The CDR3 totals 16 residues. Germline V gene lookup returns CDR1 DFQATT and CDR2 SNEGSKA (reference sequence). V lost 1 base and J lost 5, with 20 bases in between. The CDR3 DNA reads TGCAGTGCTAGAGCATGGGGGGTCCGAATAATGACTGAAGCTTTCTTT. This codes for CSARAWGVRIMTEAFF.

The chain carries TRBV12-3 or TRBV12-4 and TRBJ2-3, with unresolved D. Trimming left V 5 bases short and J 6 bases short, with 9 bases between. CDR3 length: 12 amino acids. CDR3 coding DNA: TGTGCCAGCAGTCCCAAAACGGATACGCAGTATTTT. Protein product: CASSPKTDTQYF.

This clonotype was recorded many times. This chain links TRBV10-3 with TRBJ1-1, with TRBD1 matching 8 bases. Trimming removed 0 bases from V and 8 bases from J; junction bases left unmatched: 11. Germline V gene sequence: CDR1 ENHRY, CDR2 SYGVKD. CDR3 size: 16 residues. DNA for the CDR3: TGTGCCATCAGTGAGTCGATCGGACAGGGAAAATTCGAAGCTTTCTTT. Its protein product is CAISESIGQGKFEAFF.

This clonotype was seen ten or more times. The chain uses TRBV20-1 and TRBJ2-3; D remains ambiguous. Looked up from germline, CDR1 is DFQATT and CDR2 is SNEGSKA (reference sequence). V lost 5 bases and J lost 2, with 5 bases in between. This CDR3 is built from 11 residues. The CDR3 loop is CSAAITDTQYF. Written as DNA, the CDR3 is TGCAGTGCTGCTATCACAGATACGCAGTATTTT.

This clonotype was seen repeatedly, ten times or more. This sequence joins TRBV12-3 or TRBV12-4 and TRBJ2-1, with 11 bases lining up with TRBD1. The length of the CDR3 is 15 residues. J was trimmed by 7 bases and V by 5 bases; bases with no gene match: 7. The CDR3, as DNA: TGTGCCAGCAGTGCCGGGACAGGGGGTGTAAATGAGCAGTTCTTC. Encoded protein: CASSAGTGGVNEQFF.

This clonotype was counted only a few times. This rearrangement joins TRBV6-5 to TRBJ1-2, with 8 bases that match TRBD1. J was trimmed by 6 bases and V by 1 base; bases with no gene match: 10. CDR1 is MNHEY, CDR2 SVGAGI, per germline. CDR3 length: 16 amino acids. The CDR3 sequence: CASSYYGQGGLDGYTF. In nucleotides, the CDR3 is TGTGCCAGCAGTTACTACGGACAGGGAGGCCTGGATGGCTACACCTTC.

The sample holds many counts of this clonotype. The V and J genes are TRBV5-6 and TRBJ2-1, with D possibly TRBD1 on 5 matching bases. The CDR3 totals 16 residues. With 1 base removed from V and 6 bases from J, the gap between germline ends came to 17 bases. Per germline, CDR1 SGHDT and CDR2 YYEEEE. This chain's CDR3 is CASSLSRVLVINEQFF. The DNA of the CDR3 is TGTGCCAGCAGCTTGAGCAGGGTATTAGTTATCAATGAGCAGTTCTTC.

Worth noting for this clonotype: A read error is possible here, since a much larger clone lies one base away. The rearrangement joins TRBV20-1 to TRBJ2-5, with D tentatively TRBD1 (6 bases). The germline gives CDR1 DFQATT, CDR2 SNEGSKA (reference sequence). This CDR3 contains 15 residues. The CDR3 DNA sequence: TGCAGTGCTAGAGAGGTACAGGGTGGTCAAGAGACCCCGTACTTC. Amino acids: CSAREVQGGQETPYF.

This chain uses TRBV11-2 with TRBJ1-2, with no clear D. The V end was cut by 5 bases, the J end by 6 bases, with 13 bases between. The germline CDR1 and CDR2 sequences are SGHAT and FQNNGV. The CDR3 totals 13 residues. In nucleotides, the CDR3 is TGTGCCAGCAGCCCTCAAGTTCTGCATGGCTACACCTTC. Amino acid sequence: CASSPQVLHGYTF.

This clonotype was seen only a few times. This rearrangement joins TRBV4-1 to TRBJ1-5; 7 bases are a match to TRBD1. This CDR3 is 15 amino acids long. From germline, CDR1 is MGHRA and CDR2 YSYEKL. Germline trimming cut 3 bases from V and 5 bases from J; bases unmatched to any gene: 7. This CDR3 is CASSQGRGPDQPQHF. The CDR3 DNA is TGCGCCAGCAGCCAGGGGAGGGGGCCGGATCAGCCCCAGCATTTT.

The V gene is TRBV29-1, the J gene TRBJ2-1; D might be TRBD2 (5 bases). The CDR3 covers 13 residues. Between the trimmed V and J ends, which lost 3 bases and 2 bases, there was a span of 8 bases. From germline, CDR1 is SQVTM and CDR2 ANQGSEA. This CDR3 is CSVDGVTYNEQFF. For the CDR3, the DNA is TGCAGCGTTGACGGGGTAACCTACAATGAGCAGTTCTTC.

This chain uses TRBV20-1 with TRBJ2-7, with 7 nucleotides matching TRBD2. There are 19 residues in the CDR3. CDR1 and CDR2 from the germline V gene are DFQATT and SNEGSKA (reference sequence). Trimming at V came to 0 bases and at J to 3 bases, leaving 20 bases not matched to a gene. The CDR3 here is CSARDPGRPIGGTDYEQYF. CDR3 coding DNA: TGCAGTGCTAGAGATCCCGGGCGCCCCATCGGGGGGACGGACTACGAGCAGTACTTC.

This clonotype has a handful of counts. The CDR3 bases are TGTGCCACCAGCAGAGGCGGAGGGTTCGGCTACACCTTC. Translation: CATSRGGGFGYTF. This rearrangement joins TRBV15 to TRBJ1-2; the D is unclear. The CDR3 runs to 13 residues. CDR1 is LNHNV, CDR2 YYDKDF, per germline (reference sequence). The V gene lost 1 base and the J gene lost 8 bases, with 11 bases spanning the gap.

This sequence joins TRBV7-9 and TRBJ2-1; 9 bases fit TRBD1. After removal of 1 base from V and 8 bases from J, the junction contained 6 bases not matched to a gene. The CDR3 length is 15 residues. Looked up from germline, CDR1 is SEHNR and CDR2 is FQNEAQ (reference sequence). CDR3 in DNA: TGTGCCAGCAGCTTAGGGGACAGGGTAAGGGATGAGCAGTTCTTC. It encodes CASSLGDRVRDEQFF.

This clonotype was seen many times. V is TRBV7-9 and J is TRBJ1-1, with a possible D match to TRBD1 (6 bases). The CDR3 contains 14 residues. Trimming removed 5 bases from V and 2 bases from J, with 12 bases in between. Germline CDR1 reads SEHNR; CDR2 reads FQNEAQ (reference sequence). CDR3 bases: TGTGCCAGCAGCACGAAGGGGGGTAACACTGAAGCTTTCTTT. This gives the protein CASSTKGGNTEAFF.

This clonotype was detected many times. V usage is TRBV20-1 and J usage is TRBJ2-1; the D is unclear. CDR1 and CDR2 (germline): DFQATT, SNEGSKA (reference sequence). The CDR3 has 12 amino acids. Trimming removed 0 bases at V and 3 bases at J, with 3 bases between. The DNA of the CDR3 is TGCAGTGCTAGAGACATCTACAATGAGCAGTTCTTC. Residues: CSARDIYNEQFF.

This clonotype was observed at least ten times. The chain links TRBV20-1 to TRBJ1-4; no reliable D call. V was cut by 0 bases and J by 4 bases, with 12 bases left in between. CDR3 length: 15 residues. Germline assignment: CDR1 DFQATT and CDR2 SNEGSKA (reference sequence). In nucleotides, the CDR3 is TGCAGTGCTAGAGACTTGGGCGGGGATAATGAAAAACTGTTTTTT. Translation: CSARDLGGDNEKLFF.

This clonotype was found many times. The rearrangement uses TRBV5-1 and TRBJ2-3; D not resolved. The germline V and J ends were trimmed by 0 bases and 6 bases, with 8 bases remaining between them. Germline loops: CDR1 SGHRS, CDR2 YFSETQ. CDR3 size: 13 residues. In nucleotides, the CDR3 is TGCGCCAGCAGCTTGGCCTTTTCGGATACGCAGTATTTT. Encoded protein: CASSLAFSDTQYF.

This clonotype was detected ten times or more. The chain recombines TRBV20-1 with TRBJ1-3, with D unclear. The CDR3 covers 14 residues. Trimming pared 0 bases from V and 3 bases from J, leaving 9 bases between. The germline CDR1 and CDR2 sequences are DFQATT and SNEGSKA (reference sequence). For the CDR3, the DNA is TGCAGTGCTAGAGATTGGAGGGTTGGAAACACCATATATTTT. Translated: CSARDWRVGNTIYF.

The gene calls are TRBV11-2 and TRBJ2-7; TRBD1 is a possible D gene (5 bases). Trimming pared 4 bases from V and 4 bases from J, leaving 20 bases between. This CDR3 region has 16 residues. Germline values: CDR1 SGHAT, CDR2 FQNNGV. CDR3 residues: CASSSAKGSLLYEQYV. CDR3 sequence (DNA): TGTGCCAGCAGCTCAGCTAAGGGGTCCCTATTGTACGAGCAGTACGTC.

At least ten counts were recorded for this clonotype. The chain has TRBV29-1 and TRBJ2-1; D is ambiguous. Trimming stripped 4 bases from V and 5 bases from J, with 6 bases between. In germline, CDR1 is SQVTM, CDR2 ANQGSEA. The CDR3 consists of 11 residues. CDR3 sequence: CSVGLNNEQFF. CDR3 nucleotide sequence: TGCAGCGTTGGACTCAACAATGAGCAGTTCTTC.

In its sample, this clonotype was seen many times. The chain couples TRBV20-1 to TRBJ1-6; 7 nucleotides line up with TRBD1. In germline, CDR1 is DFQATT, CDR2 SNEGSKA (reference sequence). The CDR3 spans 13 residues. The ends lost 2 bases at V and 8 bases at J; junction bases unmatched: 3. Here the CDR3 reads CSARQGGDSPLHF. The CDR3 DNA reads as TGCAGTGCTAGACAGGGGGGAGATTCACCCCTCCACTTT.